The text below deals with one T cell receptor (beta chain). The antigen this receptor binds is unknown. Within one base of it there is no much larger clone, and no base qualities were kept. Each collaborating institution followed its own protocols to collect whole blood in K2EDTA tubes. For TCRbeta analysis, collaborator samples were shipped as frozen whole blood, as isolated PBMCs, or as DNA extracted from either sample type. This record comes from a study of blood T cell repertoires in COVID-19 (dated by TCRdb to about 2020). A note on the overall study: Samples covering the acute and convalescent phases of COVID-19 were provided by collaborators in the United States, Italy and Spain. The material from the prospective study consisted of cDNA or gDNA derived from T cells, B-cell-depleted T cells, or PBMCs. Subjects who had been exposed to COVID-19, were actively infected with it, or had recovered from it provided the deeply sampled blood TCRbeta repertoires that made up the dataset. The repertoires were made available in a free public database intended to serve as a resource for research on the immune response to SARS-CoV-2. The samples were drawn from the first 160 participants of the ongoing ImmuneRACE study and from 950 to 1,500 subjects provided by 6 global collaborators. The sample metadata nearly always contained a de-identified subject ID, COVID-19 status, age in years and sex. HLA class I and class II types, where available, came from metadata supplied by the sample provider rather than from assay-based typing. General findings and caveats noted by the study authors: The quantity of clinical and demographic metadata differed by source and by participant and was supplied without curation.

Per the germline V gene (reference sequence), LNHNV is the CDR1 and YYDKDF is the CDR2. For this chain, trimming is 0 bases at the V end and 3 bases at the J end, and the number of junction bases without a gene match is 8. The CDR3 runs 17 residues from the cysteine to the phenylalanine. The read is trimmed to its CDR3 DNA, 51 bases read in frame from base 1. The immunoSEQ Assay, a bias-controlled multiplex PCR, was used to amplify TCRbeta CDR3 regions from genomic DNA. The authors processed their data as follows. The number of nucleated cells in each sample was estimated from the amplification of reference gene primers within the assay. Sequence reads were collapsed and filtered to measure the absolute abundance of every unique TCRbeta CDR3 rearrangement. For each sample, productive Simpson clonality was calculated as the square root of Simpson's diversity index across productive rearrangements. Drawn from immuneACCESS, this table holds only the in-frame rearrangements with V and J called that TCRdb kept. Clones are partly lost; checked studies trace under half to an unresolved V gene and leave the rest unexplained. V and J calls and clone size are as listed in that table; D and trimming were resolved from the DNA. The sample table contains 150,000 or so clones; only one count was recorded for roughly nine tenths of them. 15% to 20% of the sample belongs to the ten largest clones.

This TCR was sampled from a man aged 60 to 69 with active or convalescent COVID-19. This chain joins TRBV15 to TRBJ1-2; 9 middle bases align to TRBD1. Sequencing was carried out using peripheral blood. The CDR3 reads CATSRDLGDRAYYGYTF. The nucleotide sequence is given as TGTGCCACCAGCAGAGATTTGGGGGACAGGGCATACTATGGCTACACCTTC.